This TCR beta chain was documented in a study of T-cell memory formation after mild COVID-19. Whole-study findings and limits: The authors did not confirm SARS-CoV-2 specificity of second-wave clones peaking day 37. Among contracting clones, CD4+ were mainly CM/EM and CD8+ enriched in EMRA.

This clonotype was detected only a few times. Its antigen is still unknown. Constant-segment primers served in 5'RACE that generated TCR alpha and TCR beta cDNA libraries bearing sample barcodes and UMIs. TCRdb reanalysed the 5' RACE reads using MiXCR and keeps one entry per CDR3 protein. Of 400,000 to 500,000 distinct CDR3 sequences in the sample, 20% were seen once. V shed 0 bases, J shed 4 bases, and the junction held 8 bases outside the gene matches. The CDR3 loop spans 16 amino acids. Germline loops: CDR1 SGHNT, CDR2 YYREEE (reference sequence). This TCR derives from an adult woman who had mild COVID-19 (a few samples of this study predate the infection). Cell type and time point are not known. Material: PBMCs or a T cell subset sorted from them (not recorded which). This chain connects TRBV5-4 to TRBJ1-1, with TRBD1 identical over 8 bases. The CDR3 sequence is CASSLVLGQGLTEAFF. In DNA, the CDR3 is TGTGCCAGCAGCTTGGTGCTTGGACAGGGCCTCACTGAAGCTTTCTTT.